This passage covers 19 T cell receptor beta chains from one sample sequenced in a study of T cell responses to AZD1222 COVID-19 vaccine. Repertoires were generated with immunoSEQ multiplex PCR, while TCRdb's copy carries only in-frame clones and drops some. This table holds 160,000 or so clones, 70% to 90% found once. Sequencing was performed on peripheral blood, taken 28 days after the second AZD1222 dose. The origin of the receptors is an adult who received the AZD1222 COVID-19 vaccine.

The rearrangement uses TRBV18 and TRBJ1-4, with D perhaps matching TRBD1 (6 bases). The CDR3 spans 15 residues. CDR1 is KGHSH and CDR2 is LQKENI in the germline V gene. The germline V and J ends were trimmed by 4 bases and 5 bases, with 14 bases remaining between them. CDR3 DNA sequence: TGTGCCAGCTCACTCCCGGGACACAGCAATGAAAAACTGTTTTTT. Translating gives CASSLPGHSNEKLFF.

The chain links TRBV4-2 to TRBJ2-2, with D uncertain. The CDR3 is 14 residues long. Germline V gives CDR1 LGHNA, CDR2 YNFKEQ. V lost 1 base and J 6 bases, leaving 9 bases between the germline ends. As DNA, the CDR3 is TGTGCCAGCAGCCAAGGCCAGGAACCCGGGGAGCTGTTTTTT. It translates to CASSQGQEPGELFF.

The rearrangement uses TRBV7-2 and TRBJ1-5; D might be TRBD1 (5 bases). There are 11 residues in the CDR3. Trimming stripped 5 bases from V and 9 bases from J, with 8 bases between. Germline loops: CDR1 SGHTA, CDR2 FQGNSA. The CDR3: CASSGRGPQHF. For the CDR3, the DNA is TGTGCCAGCAGCGGAAGGGGGCCCCAGCATTTT.

This chain joins TRBV27 and TRBJ2-2, with 7 bases identical to TRBD1. This CDR3 has 15 residues. J lost 4 bases, V lost 6 bases, and 8 bases had no gene match. Germline values: CDR1 MNHEY, CDR2 SMNVEV (reference sequence). The CDR3 protein is CASSKRDRATGELFF. Here the CDR3 DNA reads TGTGCCAGCAGCAAACGAGACAGGGCCACCGGGGAGCTGTTTTTT.

The chain recombines TRBV6-5 with TRBJ1-1; a possible D gene is TRBD1 (5 bases). The CDR3 contains 16 residues. The germline V gene has CDR1 MNHEY and CDR2 SVGAGI. Trimming shortened V by 6 bases and J by 0 bases, and 17 bases separated the two germline ends. CDR3 DNA sequence: TGTGCCAGCAGATACCGCGGGGGGGTCCTGAACACTGAAGCTTTCTTT. Its protein product is CASRYRGGVLNTEAFF.

The chain combines TRBV24-1 with TRBJ2-2; 7 bases align to TRBD2. V shed 3 bases, J shed 4 bases, and the junction held 1 base outside the gene matches. The length of the CDR3 is 14 residues. Germline V gene sequence: CDR1 KGHDR, CDR2 SFDVKD. The CDR3 is CATSDTGGTGELFF. CDR3 DNA sequence: TGTGCCACCAGTGATACGGGGGGCACCGGGGAGCTGTTTTTT.

The V and J genes are TRBV2 and TRBJ1-6; possibly TRBD1 for D (5 bases). The V end lost 11 bases, the J end lost 8 bases, and 16 bases lay between the germline ends. CDR3 length: 13 amino acids. Germline V gene data show CDR1 as SNHLY and CDR2 as FYNNEI. CDR3 bases: TGTGCCGCCGGGGCGCAGGCGGATTCACCCCTCCACTTT. The encoded protein is CAAGAQADSPLHF.

The J gene is TRBJ1-5, the V gene TRBV7-6, with D uncertain. Germline-derived CDR1 and CDR2 are SGHVS and FNYEAQ. The CDR3 sequence is 17 residues long. Trimming took 5 bases from V and 2 from J, leaving 19 bases between them. The CDR3 nucleotides read TGTGCCAGCAGCCGTGCCTCAGGAAGCATAGGCAATCAGCCCCAGCATTTT. Translated, it gives CASSRASGSIGNQPQHF.

The chain joins TRBV5-1 to TRBJ1-3; tentatively, D is TRBD1 (5 bases). The CDR3 runs to 15 residues. CDR1 is SGHRS, CDR2 YFSETQ, per germline. The V end lost 4 bases, the J end lost 0 bases, and 11 bases lay between the germline ends. In nucleotides, the CDR3 is TGCGCCAGCAGCCCGGGGCACCTCTCTGGAAACACCATATATTTT. Translated: CASSPGHLSGNTIYF.

The chain combines TRBV15 with TRBJ2-4; D possibly uses TRBD1 or TRBD2 (6 bases each). Trimming stripped 5 bases from V and 8 bases from J, with 19 bases between. The CDR3 length is 15 residues. Looked up from germline, CDR1 is LNHNV and CDR2 is YYDKDF (reference sequence). In nucleotides, the CDR3 is TGTGCCACCAGCGGTGGGGCAGGGGAGGAGGACATTCAGTACTTC. Its protein is CATSGGAGEEDIQYF.

The chain is built from TRBV28 and TRBJ2-1; D unclear. The CDR3 covers 15 residues. The V gene lost 4 bases and the J gene lost 3 bases, with 13 bases spanning the gap. Germline CDR1 is MDHEN and CDR2 is SYDVKM. CDR3 DNA: TGTGCCAGCAGTTCCCGGACGGCCTACTACAATGAGCAGTTCTTC. It encodes CASSSRTAYYNEQFF.

The gene calls are TRBV27 and TRBJ2-2; D is unclear. Trimming shortened V by 6 bases and J by 6 bases, and 8 bases separated the two germline ends. Germline loops: CDR1 MNHEY, CDR2 SMNVEV (reference sequence). This CDR3 spans 12 amino acids. CDR3 sequence reads: CASRGFAGELFF. As DNA, the CDR3 is TGTGCCAGCAGGGGGTTCGCCGGGGAGCTGTTTTTT.

The V and J genes are TRBV5-8 and TRBJ2-5, with TRBD2 matching over 11 bases. This CDR3 has 14 amino acids. CDR1 is SGHTS, CDR2 YDEGEE, per germline. With V trimmed by 6 bases and J by 9 bases, 10 bases remained unmatched. The CDR3 protein is CASKLAGVRRAQYF. DNA of the CDR3: TGTGCCAGCAAACTAGCGGGGGTCAGGCGGGCCCAGTACTTC.

The chain has TRBV19 and TRBJ2-6, with 7 bases that match TRBD1. There are 16 residues in the CDR3. The J segment lost 4 bases and the V segment lost 3 bases, leaving 6 bases of the junction unmatched. Germline CDR1 LNHDA, CDR2 SQIVND (reference sequence). The CDR3 DNA sequence: TGTGCCAGTAGTATGGGCGACAGGGCCGGGGCCAACGTCCTGACTTTC. It translates to CASSMGDRAGANVLTF.

The chain combines TRBV6-5 with TRBJ1-2, with D possibly matching TRBD1 (6 bases). The V gene lost 4 bases and the J gene lost 4 bases, with 16 bases spanning the gap. The germline CDR1 and CDR2 sequences are MNHEY and SVGAGI. The CDR3 loop spans 15 amino acids. This CDR3 is CASSSGGGGPYGYTF. In DNA, the CDR3 is TGTGCCAGCAGTTCGGGAGGGGGGGGGCCCTATGGCTACACCTTC.

The chain uses TRBV7-7 and TRBJ2-3; tentatively, D is TRBD1 (6 bases). Germline CDR1 and CDR2: SSHAT and FNYEAQ (reference sequence). V shed 4 bases and J shed 0 bases, with 11 bases lying between them. CDR3 length: 15 residues. The CDR3 protein is CASSSGTPSTDTQYF. The CDR3 DNA reads as TGTGCCAGCAGCTCAGGGACACCTAGCACAGATACGCAGTATTTT.

The chain couples TRBV9 to TRBJ2-7, with D hard to call. The CDR3 spans 10 residues. V gave up 3 bases and J gave up 5 bases, with 3 bases separating them. Per germline, CDR1 SGDLS and CDR2 YYNGEE. CDR3 sequence (DNA): TGTGCCAGCAGCGGTAACGAGCAGTACTTC. Amino acids: CASSGNEQYF. The full variable domain, in which reference TRBV9 and TRBJ2-7 provide the parts outside the CDR3, is DSGVTQTPKHLITATGQRVTLRCSPRSGDLSVYWYQQSLDQGLQFLIQYYNGEERAKGNILERFSAQQFPDLHSELNLSSLELGDSALYFCASSGNEQYFGPGTRLTVT.

The chain couples TRBV6-5 to TRBJ2-5; maybe TRBD1 (7 bases). Germline V lookup: CDR1 MNHEY, CDR2 SVGAGI. The CDR3 contains 14 residues. V lost 5 bases and J 5 bases, leaving 15 bases between the germline ends. The CDR3: CASSPLTGRETQYF. As DNA, the CDR3 is TGTGCCAGCAGTCCCCTGACAGGGAGGGAGACCCAGTACTTC.

In this sample, this clone turned up a few times. This sequence joins TRBV2 and TRBJ1-3; D call uncertain. CDR1 SNHLY and CDR2 FYNNEI come from the germline V gene. The CDR3 covers 14 residues. Trimming cost V 1 base and J 4 bases, with 8 bases left between them. The CDR3 DNA is TGTGCCAGCAGTGAAGGGCGGAGAGGAAACACCATATATTTT. Protein product: CASSEGRRGNTIYF.